This T cell receptor (beta chain) was sequenced in a study of cytomegalovirus exposure and HLA in healthy donors. Study-wide background: The same platform as the 500 to 700 first-cohort repertoires was used for the 120 validation repertoires, a later analysis reported.

General study findings and limits: The study recorded about 150 TCR beta chains that were cytomegalovirus-associated.

Libraries were prepared by immunoSEQ multiplex PCR; TCRdb keeps only in-frame clonotypes and omits some of them. Found here are some 54,000 clones, about 93% of them singletons; the top ten hold around 2.8%. For this clone: Its antigen is currently unknown.

The sequenced sample was PBMCs. This TCR came from a man younger than 30 in good health and CMV-seronegative.

In DNA form, the CDR3 reads TGTGCCATCAGTGAGTCACGGCTAGCGGAGTCCACCTACGAGCAGTACTTC. Protein sequence: CAISESRLAESTYEQYF. The chain carries TRBV10-3 and TRBJ2-5, with TRBD2 matching 7 bases. TRBJ2-7 explains the end of the DNA better; the J call may be wrong. The CDR3 totals 17 residues. Looked up from germline, CDR1 is ENHRY and CDR2 is SYGVKD.